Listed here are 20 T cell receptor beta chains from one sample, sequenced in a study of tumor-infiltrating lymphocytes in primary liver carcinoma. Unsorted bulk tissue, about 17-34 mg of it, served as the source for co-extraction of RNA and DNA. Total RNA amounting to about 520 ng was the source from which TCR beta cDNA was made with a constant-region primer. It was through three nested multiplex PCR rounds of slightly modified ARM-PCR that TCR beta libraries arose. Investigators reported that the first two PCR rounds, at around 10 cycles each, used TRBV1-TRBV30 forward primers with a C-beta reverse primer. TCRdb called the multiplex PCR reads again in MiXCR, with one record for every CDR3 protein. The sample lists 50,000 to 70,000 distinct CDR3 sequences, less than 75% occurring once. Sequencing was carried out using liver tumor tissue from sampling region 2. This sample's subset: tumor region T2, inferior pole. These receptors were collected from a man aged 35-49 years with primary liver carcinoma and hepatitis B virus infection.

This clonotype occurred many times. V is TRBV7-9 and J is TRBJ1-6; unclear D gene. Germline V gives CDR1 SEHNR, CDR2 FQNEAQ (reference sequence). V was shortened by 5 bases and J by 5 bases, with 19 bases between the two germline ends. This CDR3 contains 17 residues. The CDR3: CASSDSSSNFDNSPLHF. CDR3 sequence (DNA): TGTGCCAGCAGCGATAGTTCCTCTAACTTCGATAATTCACCCCTCCACTTT.

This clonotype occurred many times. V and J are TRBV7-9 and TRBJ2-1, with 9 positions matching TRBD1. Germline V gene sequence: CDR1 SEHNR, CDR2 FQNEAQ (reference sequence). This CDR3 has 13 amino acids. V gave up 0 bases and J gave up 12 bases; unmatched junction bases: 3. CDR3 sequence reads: CASSLAQGATQFF. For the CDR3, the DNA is TGTGCCAGCAGCTTAGCACAGGGGGCTACGCAGTTCTTC.

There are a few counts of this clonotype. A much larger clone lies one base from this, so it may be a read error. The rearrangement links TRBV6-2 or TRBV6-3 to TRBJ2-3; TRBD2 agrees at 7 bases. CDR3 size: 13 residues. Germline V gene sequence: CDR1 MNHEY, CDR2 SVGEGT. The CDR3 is CAGSSALANTQYF. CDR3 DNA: TGTGCCGGCAGTTCGGCACTAGCGAATACGCAGTATTTT.

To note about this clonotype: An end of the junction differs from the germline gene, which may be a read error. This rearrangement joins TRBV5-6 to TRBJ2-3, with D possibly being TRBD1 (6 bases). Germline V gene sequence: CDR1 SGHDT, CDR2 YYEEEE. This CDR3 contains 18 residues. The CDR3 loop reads CVSSIMSRQGSFTDTQYF. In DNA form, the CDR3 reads TGTGTCAGCAGCATCATGTCGAGGCAGGGGTCGTTCACAGATACGCAGTATTTT.

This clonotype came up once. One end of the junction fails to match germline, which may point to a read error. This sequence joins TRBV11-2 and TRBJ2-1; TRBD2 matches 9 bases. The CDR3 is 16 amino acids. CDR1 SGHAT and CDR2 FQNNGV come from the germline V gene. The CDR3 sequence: CAGSLNLLAGMNEQFF. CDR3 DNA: TGTGCCGGCAGTTTAAATCTCCTAGCGGGAATGAATGAGCAGTTCTTC.

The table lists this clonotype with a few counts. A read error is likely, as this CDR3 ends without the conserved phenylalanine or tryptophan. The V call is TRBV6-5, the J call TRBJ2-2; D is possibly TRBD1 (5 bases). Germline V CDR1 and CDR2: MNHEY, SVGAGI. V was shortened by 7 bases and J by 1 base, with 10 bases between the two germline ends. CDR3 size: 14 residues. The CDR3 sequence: CASKDIRNTGELFL. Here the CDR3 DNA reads TGTGCCAGCAAGGACATAAGGAACACCGGGGAGCTGTTTCTC.

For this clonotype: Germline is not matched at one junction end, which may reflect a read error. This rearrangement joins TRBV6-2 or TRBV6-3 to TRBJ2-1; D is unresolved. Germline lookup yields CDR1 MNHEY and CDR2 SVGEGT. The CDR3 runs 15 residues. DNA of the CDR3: TGTGCCAGCAGTTACATACATCACGCTGCAAATGAGCAGTTCTTT. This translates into CASSYIHHAANEQFF.

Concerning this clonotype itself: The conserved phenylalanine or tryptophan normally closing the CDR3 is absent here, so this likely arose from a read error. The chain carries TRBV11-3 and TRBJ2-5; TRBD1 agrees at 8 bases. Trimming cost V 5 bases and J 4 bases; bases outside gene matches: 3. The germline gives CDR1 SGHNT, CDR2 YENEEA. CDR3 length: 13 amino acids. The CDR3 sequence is CASSSTGGETQYS. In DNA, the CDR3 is TGTGCCAGCAGCAGTACAGGGGGAGAGACCCAGTACTCT.

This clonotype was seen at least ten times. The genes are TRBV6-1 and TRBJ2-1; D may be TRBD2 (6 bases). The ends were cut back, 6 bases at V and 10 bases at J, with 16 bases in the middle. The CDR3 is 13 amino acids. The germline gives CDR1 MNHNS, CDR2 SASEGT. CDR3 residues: CASRKTGVSEQFF. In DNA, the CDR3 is TGTGCCAGCAGGAAGACGGGAGTTTCCGAGCAGTTCTTC.

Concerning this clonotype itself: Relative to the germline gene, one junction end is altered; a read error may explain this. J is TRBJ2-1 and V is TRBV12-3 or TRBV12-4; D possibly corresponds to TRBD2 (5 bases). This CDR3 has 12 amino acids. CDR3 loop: CVSTTCGNEQFF. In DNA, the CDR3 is TGTGTCAGCACTACATGCGGGAATGAGCAGTTCTTC.

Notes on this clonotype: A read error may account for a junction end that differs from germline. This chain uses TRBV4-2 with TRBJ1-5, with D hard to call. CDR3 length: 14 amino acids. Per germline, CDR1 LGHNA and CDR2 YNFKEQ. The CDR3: CARSQGHSNQPQHF. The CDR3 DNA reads TGTGCCAGGAGCCAAGGTCATAGCAATCAGCCCCAGCATTTT.

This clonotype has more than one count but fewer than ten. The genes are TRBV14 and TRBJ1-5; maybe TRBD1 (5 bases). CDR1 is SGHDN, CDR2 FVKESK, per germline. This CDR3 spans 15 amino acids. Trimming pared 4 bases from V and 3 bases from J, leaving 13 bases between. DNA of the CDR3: TGTGCCAGCAGCCGAATTGGGGCCCTCAATCAGCCCCAGCATTTT. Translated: CASSRIGALNQPQHF.

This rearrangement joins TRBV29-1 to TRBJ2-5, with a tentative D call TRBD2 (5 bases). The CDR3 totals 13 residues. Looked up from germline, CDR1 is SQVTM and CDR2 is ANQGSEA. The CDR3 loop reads CNGLTQEMETQYF. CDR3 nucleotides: TGCAACGGACTCACTCAGGAGATGGAGACCCAGTACTTC. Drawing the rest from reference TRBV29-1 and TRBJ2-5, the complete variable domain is SAVISQKPSRDICQRGTSLTIQCQVDSQVTMMFWYRQQPGQSLTLIATANQGSEATYESGFVIDKFPISRPNLTFSTLTVSNMSPEDSSIYLCNGLTQEMETQYFGPGTRLLVL.

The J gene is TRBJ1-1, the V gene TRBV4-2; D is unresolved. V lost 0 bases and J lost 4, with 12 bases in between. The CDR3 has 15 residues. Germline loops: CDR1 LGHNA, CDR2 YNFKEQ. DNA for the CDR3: TGTGCCAGCAGCCAAGAGGTGACATGGGGCACTGAAGCTTTCTTT. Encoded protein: CASSQEVTWGTEAFF.

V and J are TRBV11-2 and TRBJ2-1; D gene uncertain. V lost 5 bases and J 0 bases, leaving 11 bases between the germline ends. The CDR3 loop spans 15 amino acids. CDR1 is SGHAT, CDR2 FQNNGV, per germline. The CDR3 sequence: CASSMVAGSYNEQFF. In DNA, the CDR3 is TGTGCCAGCAGCATGGTGGCCGGCTCCTACAATGAGCAGTTCTTC.

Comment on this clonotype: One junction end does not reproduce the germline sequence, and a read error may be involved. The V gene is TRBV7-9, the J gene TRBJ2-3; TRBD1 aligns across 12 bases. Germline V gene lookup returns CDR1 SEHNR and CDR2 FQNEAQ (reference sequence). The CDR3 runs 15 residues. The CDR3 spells CASRFGTGGTDTRYF. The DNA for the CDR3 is TGTGCCAGCAGGTTCGGGACAGGGGGCACAGATACGCGGTATTTT.

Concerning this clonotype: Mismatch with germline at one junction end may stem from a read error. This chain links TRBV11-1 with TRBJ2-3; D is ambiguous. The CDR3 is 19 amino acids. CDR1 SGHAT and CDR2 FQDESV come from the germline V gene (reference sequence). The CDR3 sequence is CPSSSGGSSVGARTDTQYF. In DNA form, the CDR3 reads TGTCCCAGCAGCTCTGGTGGAAGCTCTGTTGGAGCCCGCACAGATACGCAGTATTTT.

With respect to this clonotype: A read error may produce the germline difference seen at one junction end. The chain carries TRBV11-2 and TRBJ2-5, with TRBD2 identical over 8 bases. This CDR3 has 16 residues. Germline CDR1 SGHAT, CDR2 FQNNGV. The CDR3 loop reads CASSQTPGGGKGSQYF. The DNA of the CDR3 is TGTGCAAGCAGCCAAACTCCTGGCGGGGGGAAGGGGAGCCAGTACTTC.

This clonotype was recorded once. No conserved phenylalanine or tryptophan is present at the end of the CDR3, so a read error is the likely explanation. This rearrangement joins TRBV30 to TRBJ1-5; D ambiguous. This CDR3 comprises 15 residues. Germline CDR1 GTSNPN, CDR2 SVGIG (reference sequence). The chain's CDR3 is CAWKIKGSENQPQHY. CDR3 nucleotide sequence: TGTGCTTGGAAAATTAAGGGAAGTGAAAATCAGCCCCAGCATTAT.

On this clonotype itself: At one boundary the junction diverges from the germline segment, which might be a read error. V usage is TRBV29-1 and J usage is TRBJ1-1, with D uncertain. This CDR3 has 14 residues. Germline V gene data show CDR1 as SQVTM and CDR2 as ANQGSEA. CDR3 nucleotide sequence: TGCAGCGTTGTCGGGAGGCGCAGAAACACTGATGCTTTCTTT. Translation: CSVVGRRRNTDAFF.